This T cell receptor beta chain originates from a study of beta chain features in type 1 diabetes. Germline CDR1 and CDR2: LNHNV and YYDKDF (reference sequence). The V end was cut by 1 base, the J end by 5 bases, with 6 bases between. The CDR3 covers 13 residues. Of the isolated RNA, all was reverse transcribed, and so the sequenced material was expressed TCRB transcripts. Generated by immunoSEQ multiplex PCR, the TCRdb table keeps only in-frame clones and is missing some. The data contain under 300,000 clones, 8% of them singletons. This clone was recorded many times. The V gene is TRBV15, the J gene TRBJ1-5; D is unclear. The sample was central memory CD4+ T cells from blood. This sequence originates from a woman aged 18-35 years in good health. In DNA form, the CDR3 reads TGTGCCACCAGCAGAGGGCCGGATCAGCCCCAGCATTTT. This sequence encodes CATSRGPDQPQHF.